The 27 T cell receptor beta chains below come from one sample, sequenced in a study of T-cell memory formation after mild COVID-19. One entry per CDR3 protein results from TCRdb running MiXCR on the 5' RACE reads. The table includes 400,000 or so distinct CDR3 sequences, roughly 21% detected once. The sample consisted of PBMCs or a T cell subset sorted from them (not recorded which). Receptor source: an adult woman who had mild COVID-19 (a few samples of this study predate the infection). Cell type and time point are not known.

This clonotype has a handful of counts. V and J are TRBV24-1 and TRBJ1-2; no clear D gene. The CDR3 covers 12 residues. Looked up from germline, CDR1 is KGHDR and CDR2 is SFDVKD. With 11 bases removed from V and 6 bases from J, the gap between germline ends came to 15 bases. The CDR3 nucleotides read TGTGCCATCTCGACGCTAGCCCATGGCTACACCTTC. Translated: CAISTLAHGYTF.

The chain couples TRBV7-3 to TRBJ2-3; TRBD2 is a possible D gene (5 bases). V was trimmed by 6 bases and J by 3 bases, leaving 10 bases between them. The CDR3 consists of 13 residues. CDR1 and CDR2 (germline): SGHTA, FQGTGA. In nucleotides, the CDR3 is TGTGCCAGCAGGAGGGATAGAACAGATACGCAGTATTTT. As protein: CASRRDRTDTQYF.

This clonotype was seen only a few times. The genes are TRBV2 and TRBJ2-7; D uncertain. This CDR3 is 16 amino acids long. CDR1 is SNHLY and CDR2 is FYNNEI in the germline V gene. V lost 0 bases and J lost 4, with 16 bases in between. CDR3 sequence: CASSEALRNLAYEQYF. In nucleotides, the CDR3 is TGTGCCAGCAGTGAAGCACTCAGGAATCTGGCGTACGAGCAGTACTTC.

This clonotype was found a few times. The CDR3 here is CSVQGLAGGLSSYEQYF. The CDR3 DNA is TGCAGCGTCCAGGGACTAGCGGGAGGCCTCAGCTCCTACGAGCAGTACTTC. The chain recombines TRBV29-1 with TRBJ2-7; 15 bases match TRBD2. The CDR3 length is 17 residues. Looked up from germline, CDR1 is SQVTM and CDR2 is ANQGSEA. The V gene end was trimmed by 6 bases and the J gene end by 0 bases; junction bases not matched to a gene: 9.

This clonotype was found a few times. V is TRBV12-3 or TRBV12-4 and J is TRBJ1-5; TRBD1 matches at 9 bases. V lost 5 bases, J lost 3 bases, and 5 bases stayed unmatched. The CDR3 is made up of 15 amino acids. CDR3 region: CASSGQGQLNQPQHF. Written as DNA, the CDR3 is TGTGCCAGCAGTGGACAGGGGCAACTCAATCAGCCCCAGCATTTT.

The chain joins TRBV7-3 to TRBJ1-1, with a possible D match to TRBD1 (6 bases). The germline CDR1 and CDR2 sequences are SGHTA and FQGTGA. V lost 5 bases and J 1 base, leaving 20 bases between the germline ends. The CDR3 is 17 residues long. CDR3 sequence: CASSEGEGYGWNTEAFF. The CDR3 bases are TGTGCCAGCAGCGAGGGGGAGGGGTATGGTTGGAACACTGAAGCTTTCTTT.

J is TRBJ1-1 and V is TRBV7-2; TRBD1 agrees at 7 bases. CDR3 length equals 12 residues. The trim removed 11 bases at V and 7 bases at J, leaving 10 bases unmatched. Looked up from germline, CDR1 is SGHTA and CDR2 is FQGNSA. The CDR3 coding sequence is TGTGCCTCCGGCATAGGGGGCTTTGAAGCTTTCTTT. Translated, it gives CASGIGGFEAFF.

The V call is TRBV9, the J call TRBJ1-6; D is unresolved. CDR3 length: 13 residues. Germline CDR1 SGDLS, CDR2 YYNGEE. V lost 4 bases and J 9 bases, leaving 11 bases between the germline ends. The DNA of the CDR3 is TGTGCCAGCAGCTCTGGGATGGCTTCACCCCTCCACTTT. Protein sequence: CASSSGMASPLHF.

This clonotype was recorded many times. V gene TRBV7-2 combines with J gene TRBJ2-2, with D possibly TRBD2 on 6 matching bases. Germline CDR1 and CDR2: SGHTA and FQGNSA. The CDR3 consists of 14 residues. Trimming took 4 bases from V and 6 from J, leaving 12 bases between them. The CDR3 protein is CASSWGRSAGELFF. The CDR3 DNA reads as TGTGCCAGCAGCTGGGGGAGGTCCGCCGGGGAGCTGTTTTTT.

This chain links TRBV7-9 with TRBJ2-2; no clear D gene. This CDR3 has 15 amino acids. The germline V gene encodes CDR1 SEHNR and CDR2 FQNEAQ (reference sequence). The V end lost 0 bases, the J end lost 0 bases, and 5 bases lay between the germline ends. CDR3 nucleotide sequence: TGTGCCAGCAGCTTAGCGGATGCGAACACCGGGGAGCTGTTTTTT. Translation gives CASSLADANTGELFF.

The chain employs TRBV10-3 and TRBJ2-1; D unclear. The V and J ends lost 0 bases and 7 bases respectively, with 4 bases between them. The CDR3 spans 12 residues. Germline V gene sequence: CDR1 ENHRY, CDR2 SYGVKD. The CDR3, as DNA: TGTGCCATCAGTGAGTCTGGGAATGAGCAGTTCTTC. The encoded protein is CAISESGNEQFF.

This clonotype was observed a handful of times. The chain has TRBV7-9 and TRBJ2-4; D uncertain. V was pared by 5 bases and J by 7 bases, with 12 bases between. This CDR3 comprises 13 residues. Germline V gives CDR1 SEHNR, CDR2 FQNEAQ (reference sequence). The CDR3: CASSPADMNIQYF. CDR3 nucleotide sequence: TGTGCCAGCAGCCCAGCAGACATGAACATTCAGTACTTC.

The V and J genes are TRBV14 and TRBJ2-7; D is possibly TRBD2 (5 bases). The CDR3 spans 15 residues. Trimming left V 1 base short and J 3 bases short, with 13 bases between. Germline CDR1 and CDR2: SGHDN and FVKESK. The CDR3 region has the DNA TGTGCCAGCAGCCAAGCCTTTTCGGGGAACTACGAGCAGTACTTC. Translation: CASSQAFSGNYEQYF.

This rearrangement joins TRBV6-5 to TRBJ1-3; D is unresolved. Germline CDR1 MNHEY, CDR2 SVGAGI. This CDR3 spans 12 amino acids. Trimming left V 11 bases short and J 4 bases short, with 12 bases between. The CDR3 DNA sequence: TGTGCCGCGGGGATTGCGGGAAACACCATATATTTT. Protein: CAAGIAGNTIYF.

This sequence joins TRBV4-2 and TRBJ2-3; 10 nucleotides align to TRBD2. The germline V gene has CDR1 LGHNA and CDR2 YNFKEQ. V shed 1 base, J shed 1 base, and the junction held 17 bases outside the gene matches. This CDR3 spans 21 amino acids. In nucleotides, the CDR3 is TGTGCCAGCAGCCAAGTATTTGAGCGGGAGGGCCAAACGAGTCGCACAGATACGCAGTATTTT. Its translation is CASSQVFEREGQTSRTDTQYF.

This clonotype was seen a few times. The chain has TRBV5-1 and TRBJ2-7; D is unclear. CDR1 is SGHRS and CDR2 is YFSETQ in the germline V gene. This CDR3 has 15 residues. Trimming cost V 2 bases and J 0 bases, with 12 bases left between them. DNA of the CDR3: TGCGCCAGCAGCTTAATCCCGGTAGGCTCCTACGAGCAGTACTTC. It is translated as CASSLIPVGSYEQYF.

The rearrangement uses TRBV12-3 or TRBV12-4 and TRBJ2-4, with 16 bases lining up with TRBD2. The CDR3 extends over 20 amino acids. V lost 2 bases and J lost 2; bases outside the gene matches: 9. CDR3 DNA sequence: TGTGCCAGCAGTTTAAGGGGACTAGCGGGAGGGTGGCAGTCCAAAAACATTCAGTACTTC. Translating it yields CASSLRGLAGGWQSKNIQYF.

The chain combines TRBV20-1 with TRBJ2-7; 11 positions agree with TRBD2. Germline lookup yields CDR1 DFQATT and CDR2 SNEGSKA (reference sequence). Trimming removed 5 bases from V and 5 bases from J; junction bases left unmatched: 8. This CDR3 is 14 amino acids long. The CDR3 region is CSAFAGLAVNEQYF. The CDR3, as DNA: TGCAGTGCTTTCGCGGGACTAGCGGTGAACGAGCAGTACTTC.

This clonotype occurred a few times. The chain carries TRBV15 and TRBJ2-1, with 11 bases identical to TRBD1. This CDR3 contains 15 residues. V lost 8 bases to trimming and J lost 5 bases; unmatched junction nucleotides: 8. The germline V gene has CDR1 LNHNV and CDR2 YYDKDF (reference sequence). The CDR3 region has the DNA TGTGCCACCTCCCTCCGGGACAGGGGGGACAATGAGCAGTTCTTC. Translating it yields CATSLRDRGDNEQFF.

This clonotype was observed a few times. The gene calls are TRBV20-1 and TRBJ1-1, with D possibly being TRBD1 (5 bases). The CDR3 spans 14 residues. The V gene lost 4 bases and the J gene lost 4 bases, with 16 bases spanning the gap. Germline CDR1 DFQATT, CDR2 SNEGSKA (reference sequence). The CDR3 here is CSAMLTVRLTEAFF. In DNA, the CDR3 is TGCAGTGCTATGCTGACAGTACGTCTCACTGAAGCTTTCTTT.

The chain joins TRBV20-1 to TRBJ2-3; 11 nucleotides line up with TRBD1. The CDR3 spans 15 residues. The V segment lost 5 bases and the J segment 0 bases; nucleotides outside the gene matches: 4. Per germline, CDR1 DFQATT and CDR2 SNEGSKA (reference sequence). CDR3 loop: CSAEDRGLSTDTQYF. DNA of the CDR3: TGCAGTGCTGAGGACAGGGGGCTCAGCACAGATACGCAGTATTTT.

This clonotype was seen more than once but under ten times. This CDR3 reads CASTPRGTSGVNEQFF. The CDR3 nucleotides read TGCGCCAGCACCCCGCGGGGGACTAGCGGGGTAAATGAGCAGTTCTTC. The V and J genes are TRBV5-1 and TRBJ2-1; 13 nucleotides match TRBD2. This CDR3 comprises 16 residues. With 6 bases clipped from V and 7 bases from J, the junction kept 10 bases outside the gene matches. The germline V gene has CDR1 SGHRS and CDR2 YFSETQ. The full variable domain, its missing parts supplied by reference TRBV5-1 and TRBJ2-1, is KAGVTQTPRYLIKTRGQQVTLSCSPISGHRSVSWYQQTPGQGLQFLFEYFSETQRNKGNFPGRFSGRQFSNSRSEMNVSTLELGDSALYLCASTPRGTSGVNEQFFGPGTRLTVL.

CDR3 amino acids: CATSTSRGGVGGELFF. The CDR3 DNA is TGTGCCACCAGCACGAGTCGGGGGGGCGTAGGCGGGGAGCTGTTTTTT. The J gene is TRBJ2-2, the V gene TRBV15; 8 bases map to TRBD2. V was clipped by 4 bases and J by 7 bases; unmatched bases: 11. The germline CDR1 and CDR2 sequences are LNHNV and YYDKDF (reference sequence). This CDR3 spans 16 amino acids.

This rearrangement joins TRBV18 to TRBJ2-3, with TRBD1 matching over 8 bases. Germline V lookup: CDR1 KGHSH, CDR2 LQKENI. The CDR3 covers 15 residues. V lost 3 bases, J lost 4 bases, and 6 bases stayed unmatched. The CDR3, as DNA: TGTGCCAGCTCACCCAGGGGGCCGGGCCCAGATACGCAGTATTTT. This sequence encodes CASSPRGPGPDTQYF.

This rearrangement joins TRBV7-9 to TRBJ2-7; TRBD1 aligns across 12 bases. There are 16 residues in the CDR3. Germline V gene data show CDR1 as SEHNR and CDR2 as FQNEAQ (reference sequence). With V trimmed by 5 bases and J by 4 bases, 9 bases remained unmatched. CDR3 in DNA: TGTGCCAGCAGCCCAGGGGGGACAGGGGGCGGTTACGAGCAGTACTTC. This encodes CASSPGGTGGGYEQYF.

The J gene is TRBJ1-1, the V gene TRBV9, with 8 bases identical to TRBD1. The J segment lost 2 bases and the V segment lost 4 bases, leaving 10 bases of the junction unmatched. From germline, CDR1 is SGDLS and CDR2 YYNGEE. CDR3 length equals 16 residues. The CDR3 sequence: CASSPRLSGGNTEAFF. CDR3 nucleotides: TGTGCCAGCAGCCCTCGTCTATCAGGGGGCAACACTGAAGCTTTCTTT.

This clonotype has at least ten counts. This chain joins TRBV15 and TRBJ2-2; 11 bases agree with TRBD1. The CDR3 is 14 residues long. Per the germline V gene, CDR1 is LNHNV and CDR2 is YYDKDF (reference sequence). V shed 6 bases and J 6 bases; nucleotides not matched to a gene: 3. DNA for the CDR3: TGTGCCACCAGGGGACAGGGGGAGGCCGGGGAGCTGTTTTTT. Translating gives CATRGQGEAGELFF. Filled out from reference TRBV15 and TRBJ2-2, the complete variable domain reads DAMVIQNPRYQVTQFGKPVTLSCSQTLNHNVMYWYQQKSSQAPKLLFHYYDKDFNNEADTPDNFQSRRPNTSFCFLDIRSPGLGDTAMYLCATRGQGEAGELFFGEGSRLTVL.